What follows is one T cell receptor (beta chain) and its context. The CDR3 has 19 residues. Germline loops: CDR1 ENHRY, CDR2 SYGVKD. With 1 base clipped from V and 4 bases from J, the junction kept 12 bases outside the gene matches. This sample was included in a study of T cell changes during pregnancy in multiple sclerosis. TCRdb's copy holds only in-frame clones and misses some; the assay was immunoSEQ multiplex PCR. This table holds 60,000 or so clones, almost 95% found once. Sequenced here: peripheral blood, sampled in the first trimester of pregnancy. The chain combines TRBV10-3 with TRBJ2-6, with 8 bases identical to TRBD1. This clonotype was sampled from a female donor with multiple sclerosis, enrolled in a pregnancy study. The CDR3 bases are TGTGCCATCAGTGAGTATCGGACAGGGCCATCAACGGGGGCCAACGTCCTGACTTTC. Translation gives CAISEYRTGPSTGANVLTF.